Listed below are T cell receptor beta chains from one sample, sequenced in a study of T cell responses to AZD1222 COVID-19 vaccine. The method was immunoSEQ multiplex PCR; TCRdb's version includes in-frame clones alone and lacks a portion of them. Among about 140,000 clones, roughly 91% were seen once, and the ten largest hold approximately 3%. The specimen comprised peripheral blood, sampled 28 days after the second AZD1222 dose. These receptors were obtained from an adult who received the AZD1222 COVID-19 vaccine. The CDR3 runs from the conserved cysteine through the conserved F or W. Fields, in order: J gene, V gene, clone size, D gene, CDR3 DNA, CDR3 protein. D genes are given only for firm matches. Clone size appears in some rows only: once, few, many, or a class for an expanded clone.

TRBJ1-1,TRBV2,NA,NA,TGTGCCAGCAGTGAAGCGCTTCTTGCGAAGGATTTCTTT,CASSEALLAKDFF
TRBJ2-2,TRBV9,NA,NA,TGTGCCAGCACCAAGGGACTTCACACCGGGGAGCTGTTTTTT,CASTKGLHTGELFF
TRBJ1-6,TRBV28,once,NA,TGTGCCAGCACCCCCGGAGGGACAAATTATAATTCACCCCTCCACTTT,CASTPGGTNYNSPLHF
TRBJ2-4,TRBV7-9,NA,NA,TGTGCCAGCAGCCCCTTAGGGGGGGAAGAAAACATTCAGTACTTC,CASSPLGGEENIQYF
TRBJ2-5,TRBV15,NA,TRBD1,TGTGCCACCAGCAGAGCGGGACAGGGCCAAGAGACCCAGTACTTC,CATSRAGQGQETQYF
TRBJ1-2,TRBV28,NA,TRBD1,TGTGCCAGCTTACAGGGGAAGGGGGCCTATGGCTACACCTTC,CASLQGKGAYGYTF
TRBJ2-1,TRBV3-1/TRBV3-2,once,NA,TGTGCCAGCAGCCAAGCGTTGGGATACAATGAGCAGTTCTTC,CASSQALGYNEQFF
TRBJ2-7,TRBV2,NA,NA,TGTGCCAGCAGTTCGGGAGCCTACGAGCAGTACTTC,CASSSGAYEQYF
TRBJ1-2,TRBV28,NA,NA,TGTGCCAGCACAGAGGACGGATACGGCTACACCTTC,CASTEDGYGYTF
TRBJ1-5,TRBV19,NA,NA,TGTGCCAGTACCTTCGGGTTGGGTAGCAATCAGCCCCAGCATTTT,CASTFGLGSNQPQHF
TRBJ1-4,TRBV10-2,NA,NA,TGCGCCAGCGGGGCGGGGGATGAAAAACTGTTTTTT,CASGAGDEKLFF
TRBJ1-1,TRBV29-1,NA,NA,TGCAGCTCTTCACAGACGAACACTGAAGCTTTCTTT,CSSSQTNTEAFF
TRBJ2-7,TRBV18,NA,NA,TGTGCCAGCTCACCACCGGGACAAGGCCAAGGGCTATACGAGCAGTACTTC,CASSPPGQGQGLYEQYF
TRBJ2-7,TRBV3-1/TRBV3-2,NA,NA,TGTGCCAGCAGTCCCGGCGGGGGCGCCTACGAGCAGTACTTC,CASSPGGGAYEQYF
TRBJ2-5,TRBV2,NA,NA,TGTGCCAGCAGTCAACAGACCCAGTACTTC,CASSQQTQYF
TRBJ1-1,TRBV10-3,NA,NA,TGTGCCATCAGGACGGAGGGGGGGCTCGGGTCATTT,CAIRTEGGLGSF
TRBJ2-2,TRBV28,NA,NA,TGTGCCATTGCGTTGAGAGGGGCCGGAACGAACACCGGGGAGCTGTTTTTT,CAIALRGAGTNTGELFF
TRBJ2-7,TRBV5-1,NA,NA,TGCGCCAGCAGCTTGGATGACGCCCGCTTATCTGGAGAGCAGTACTTC,CASSLDDARLSGEQYF
TRBJ1-6,TRBV27,NA,NA,TGTGCCAGCAGTTCGGCCCATAATTCAAGACCCCTCCACTTT,CASSSAHNSRPLHF
TRBJ1-1,TRBV6-5,NA,NA,TGTGCCAGCAGTCTAACTCGGGACGGACAATGGCAAGCTTTCTTT,CASSLTRDGQWQAFF
TRBJ2-7,TRBV19,NA,NA,TGTGCCAGTAGTACGCTACAGGGACTCTACGAGCAGTACTTC,CASSTLQGLYEQYF
TRBJ1-1,TRBV29-1,NA,NA,TGCAGCGCGTTCACTTCCCCGGGACGTCATAATCAAGCTTTCTTT,CSAFTSPGRHNQAFF
TRBJ1-2,TRBV9,NA,NA,TGTGCCAGCAGCGAGGGGAACTATGGCTACACCTTC,CASSEGNYGYTF
TRBJ2-3,TRBV5-1,NA,NA,TGCGCCAGCAGCTTGGTTAGCCTGGGTACAGATACGCAGTATTTT,CASSLVSLGTDTQYF
TRBJ1-5,TRBV11-2,once,NA,TGTGCCAGCAGCTTAGATCGCGGGGATCAGCCCCAGCATTTT,CASSLDRGDQPQHF
TRBJ2-7,TRBV5-4,NA,NA,TGTGCCAGCAGCTTGACCAGTTCCACCTTAGGGGAGCAGTACTTC,CASSLTSSTLGEQYF
TRBJ2-1,TRBV27,few,NA,TGTGCCAGCAGCTACTACAATGAGCAGTTCTTC,CASSYYNEQFF
TRBJ2-3,TRBV4-1,NA,NA,TGCGCCAGCAGCCAAGAGGGGGACACAGATACGCAGTATTTT,CASSQEGDTDTQYF
TRBJ2-7,TRBV6-5,NA,NA,TGTGCCAGCAGCCCGGGGACGGCAAGCTACGAGCAGTACTTC,CASSPGTASYEQYF
TRBJ1-3,TRBV5-6,NA,NA,TGTGCCAGCGGGACGGTCTCTGGAAACACCATATATTTT,CASGTVSGNTIYF
TRBJ1-4,TRBV19,NA,NA,TGTGCCAGTAGTGCCCGGACGGCCGAGTTGGTTTTT,CASSARTAELVF
TRBJ1-1,TRBV4-3,NA,NA,TGCGCCAGCAGGCCCTCTATGAGGGCGGGTTTGGCTTTCTTT,CASRPSMRAGLAFF
TRBJ2-2,TRBV24-1,NA,NA,TGTGCCACCAGTGGAATAGAGTTGGGGGAAAACACCGGGGAGCTGTTTTTT,CATSGIELGENTGELFF
TRBJ2-2,TRBV27,NA,TRBD2,TGTGCCAGCAGTTTTCTTGGGACTAGCGGAGCCGCCGGGGAGCTGTTTTTT,CASSFLGTSGAAGELFF
TRBJ2-5,TRBV9,NA,NA,TGTGCCAGCAGCGCCTACAGCGGAATAAGAGAGACCCAGTACTTC,CASSAYSGIRETQYF
TRBJ2-1,TRBV10-1,NA,NA,TGCGCCAGCAGTGAGTCCGAAAGCTCCTACAATGAGCAGTTCTTC,CASSESESSYNEQFF
TRBJ1-1,TRBV30,NA,NA,TGTGCCTGGAGTGTAGGGGTCACTGAAGCTTTCTTT,CAWSVGVTEAFF
TRBJ2-2,TRBV6-5,NA,TRBD1,TGTGCCAGCCTCCTGGACAGGGGGCCGGACGGGGAGCTGTTTTTT,CASLLDRGPDGELFF
TRBJ2-5,TRBV20-1,NA,NA,TGCAGTGCTAGTAGGCCGGGAGCACTCCAAGAGACCCAGTACTTC,CSASRPGALQETQYF
TRBJ1-1,TRBV6-2/TRBV6-3,NA,NA,TGTGCCAGCAGCGCCGGCCCTTACACTGAAGCTTTCTTT,CASSAGPYTEAFF
TRBJ1-1,TRBV12-3/TRBV12-4,NA,NA,TGTGCCAGCAGCCCCGCCGGGGATGAAGCTTTCTTT,CASSPAGDEAFF